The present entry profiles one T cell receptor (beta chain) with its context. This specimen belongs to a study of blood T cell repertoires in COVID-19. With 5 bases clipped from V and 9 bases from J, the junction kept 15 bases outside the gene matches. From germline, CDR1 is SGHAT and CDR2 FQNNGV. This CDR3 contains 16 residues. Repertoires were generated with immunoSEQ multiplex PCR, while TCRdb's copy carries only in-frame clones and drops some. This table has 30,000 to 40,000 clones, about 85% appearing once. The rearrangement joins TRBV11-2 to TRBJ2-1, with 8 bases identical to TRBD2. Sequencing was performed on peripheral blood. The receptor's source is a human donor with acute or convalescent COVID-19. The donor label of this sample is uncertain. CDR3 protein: CASSPYKGLGTSEQFF. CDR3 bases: TGTGCCAGCAGCCCATATAAGGGACTAGGGACTTCTGAGCAGTTCTTC. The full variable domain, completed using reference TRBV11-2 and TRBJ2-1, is EAGVAQSPRYKIIEKRQSVAFWCNPISGHATLYWYQQILGQGPKLLIQFQNNGVVDDSQLPKDRFSAERLKGVDSTLKIQPAKLEDSAVYLCASSPYKGLGTSEQFFGPGTRLTVL.